The 25 T cell receptor beta chains in this list originate from one sample, sequenced in a study of shared clonotypes between healthy human individuals. Sequencing was performed with immunoSEQ multiplex PCR; in TCRdb, only in-frame clones are kept and a portion is missing. The sample yields just over 2,000,000 clones, approximately 94% seen once. Terminally differentiated effector memory CD45RA+ cells were excluded from the naive CD8 cells, which were CD45RO-negative and positively selected for CCR7. The sequenced sample was naive CD8+ T cells sorted from blood. Every receptor here comes from a man between 18 and 35 years old in good health.

The chain carries TRBV4-1 and TRBJ2-7; a weak D match, TRBD1 (7 bases). V lost 2 bases and J 5 bases, leaving 22 bases between the germline ends. The germline V gene encodes CDR1 MGHRA and CDR2 YSYEKL. The CDR3 loop spans 17 amino acids. This CDR3 is CASSQRHPQQGEDEQYF. The CDR3 bases are TGCGCCAGCAGCCAAAGACACCCCCAGCAGGGGGAGGACGAGCAGTACTTC.

The V and J genes are TRBV19 and TRBJ2-7; D gene unclear. The CDR3 loop spans 14 amino acids. Germline V CDR1 and CDR2: LNHDA, SQIVND (reference sequence). With 10 bases removed from V and 1 base from J, the gap between germline ends came to 17 bases. Here the CDR3 DNA reads TGTGCCACTAACAATGCCGCAGATTCCTACGAGCAGTACTTC. It translates to CATNNAADSYEQYF.

V gene TRBV6-5 combines with J gene TRBJ1-1, with no clear D. The V end lost 0 bases, the J end lost 4 bases, and 12 bases lay between the germline ends. CDR3 size: 15 residues. The germline gives CDR1 MNHEY, CDR2 SVGAGI. CDR3 amino acids: CASSYSTGGSTEAFF. CDR3 nucleotides: TGTGCCAGCAGTTACTCGACCGGAGGTAGCACTGAAGCTTTCTTT.

This CDR3 is CASSFDTVGLDEQFF. Here the CDR3 DNA reads TGTGCCAGCAGCTTCGACACCGTGGGGTTAGATGAGCAGTTCTTC. This chain uses TRBV5-4 with TRBJ2-1; D is ambiguous. Trimming stripped 2 bases from V and 8 bases from J, with 17 bases between. Germline V CDR1 and CDR2: SGHNT, YYREEE (reference sequence). The CDR3 runs 15 residues.

With respect to this clone: Other DNA sequences in this sample translate to the same CDR3. The CDR3 bases are TGCGCCAGCAGCCAGAAAGACAGGGCCTACGAGCAGTACTTC. This gives the protein CASSQKDRAYEQYF. The chain joins TRBV4-1 to TRBJ2-7; the match to TRBD1 covers 7 bases. Trimming took 3 bases from V and 2 from J; bases not matched to a gene: 4. The germline V gene has CDR1 MGHRA and CDR2 YSYEKL. CDR3 length: 14 residues.

This sequence joins TRBV19 and TRBJ2-4; tentative D call: TRBD1 (5 bases). This CDR3 is 14 amino acids long. Trimming removed 5 bases at V and 4 bases at J, with 12 bases between. Germline V lookup: CDR1 LNHDA, CDR2 SQIVND (reference sequence). The CDR3 loop reads CASSDHQGKNIQYF. CDR3 bases: TGTGCCAGTAGTGACCACCAGGGAAAAAACATTCAGTACTTC.

The V gene is TRBV28, the J gene TRBJ2-4, with 8 bases aligning to TRBD1. Germline assignment: CDR1 MDHEN and CDR2 SYDVKM. The junction had 14 bases not matched to a gene; V was cut back by 3 bases and J by 4 bases. The CDR3 length is 18 residues. CDR3 region: CASSLWGTQGAEKNIQYF. The CDR3 coding sequence is TGTGCCAGCAGTTTGTGGGGGACCCAGGGGGCTGAAAAAAACATTCAGTACTTC.

J is TRBJ2-5 and V is TRBV19; the match to TRBD1 covers 7 bases. V was clipped by 4 bases and J by 2 bases; unmatched bases: 7. In germline, CDR1 is LNHDA, CDR2 SQIVND (reference sequence). The CDR3 contains 15 residues. CDR3 coding DNA: TGTGCCAGTAGTAGGAGAATCAGGGGGCAAGAGACCCAGTACTTC. This encodes CASSRRIRGQETQYF.

CDR3 in DNA: TGTGCCAGTAGTATAGATCATGAAGATACGCAGTATTTT. It yields the protein CASSIDHEDTQYF. The rearrangement uses TRBV19 and TRBJ2-3; D gene ambiguous. Germline V gives CDR1 LNHDA, CDR2 SQIVND (reference sequence). Trimming removed 0 bases at V and 5 bases at J, with 6 bases between. The CDR3 is 13 residues long.

The CDR3 sequence: CASSGSHEQYF. The CDR3 nucleotides read TGTGCCAGCAGCGGGAGCCACGAGCAGTACTTC. The chain carries TRBV11-2 and TRBJ2-7, with D maybe TRBD2 (5 bases). V gave up 5 bases and J gave up 5 bases, with 7 bases separating them. The CDR3 extends over 11 amino acids. The germline V gene encodes CDR1 SGHAT and CDR2 FQNNGV.

This sequence joins TRBV2 and TRBJ2-7, with no clear D. This CDR3 region has 15 residues. Germline CDR1 SNHLY, CDR2 FYNNEI. V was shortened by 2 bases and J by 2 bases, with 13 bases between the two germline ends. CDR3 residues: CASSEIVNLAYEQYF. In DNA form, the CDR3 reads TGTGCCAGCAGTGAAATTGTGAATCTCGCCTACGAGCAGTACTTC.

The DNA for the CDR3 is TGTGCCAGCAGCTCTATAACAGGGGTTGATGGCTACACCTTC. It yields the protein CASSSITGVDGYTF. The chain couples TRBV7-2 to TRBJ1-2, with 7 bases lining up with TRBD1. The CDR3 length is 14 residues. The trim removed 4 bases at V and 6 bases at J, leaving 8 bases unmatched. CDR1 and CDR2 (germline): SGHTA, FQGNSA.

This chain joins TRBV10-2 and TRBJ2-3; D might be TRBD1 or TRBD2, each matching 6 bases. From germline, CDR1 is WSHSY and CDR2 SAAADI. CDR3 size: 14 residues. V lost 6 bases to trimming and J lost 4 bases, with 14 bases between them. The CDR3 coding sequence is TGCGCCAGCAGGGGGGGCAGAAACCCAGATACGCAGTATTTT. It yields the protein CASRGGRNPDTQYF.

The chain joins TRBV5-6 to TRBJ2-5; no reliable D call. Germline V gives CDR1 SGHDT, CDR2 YYEEEE. The CDR3 has 13 residues. The V end lost 4 bases, the J end lost 4 bases, and 11 bases lay between the germline ends. Here the CDR3 DNA reads TGTGCCAGCAGCCCAGAGAACTTAGAGACCCAGTACTTC. Protein product: CASSPENLETQYF.

The V call is TRBV10-3, the J call TRBJ1-1; the D is unclear. Germline assignment: CDR1 ENHRY and CDR2 SYGVKD. The CDR3 runs to 15 residues. The V end lost 4 bases, the J end lost 1 base, and 13 bases lay between the germline ends. CDR3 sequence (DNA): TGTGCCATCAGTGGGTTGGCTGGTGGGAACACTGAAGCTTTCTTT. It specifies CAISGLAGGNTEAFF.

The chain is built from TRBV6-5 and TRBJ1-2; D possibly corresponds to TRBD1 (6 bases). V lost 2 bases and J lost 5, with 18 bases in between. The CDR3 loop spans 16 amino acids. Germline loops: CDR1 MNHEY, CDR2 SVGAGI. CDR3 loop: CASSYPDPTGRYGYTF. For the CDR3, the DNA is TGTGCCAGCAGTTACCCTGACCCGACAGGAAGATATGGCTACACCTTC.

The V call is TRBV29-1, the J call TRBJ2-7; D may be TRBD2 (5 bases). The V gene lost 4 bases and the J gene lost 6 bases, with 19 bases spanning the gap. The CDR3 spans 14 residues. Germline V lookup: CDR1 SQVTM, CDR2 ANQGSEA. In DNA form, the CDR3 reads TGCAGCGTTGTACCCAGGTCCGGGGTTCGCGAGCAGTACTTC. This gives the protein CSVVPRSGVREQYF.

This sequence joins TRBV4-2 and TRBJ2-1; the D gene is possibly TRBD2 (6 bases). Trimming took 3 bases from V and 1 from J, leaving 16 bases between them. This CDR3 region has 17 residues. The germline V gene encodes CDR1 LGHNA and CDR2 YNFKEQ. Written as DNA, the CDR3 is TGTGCCAGCAGCCATCAACCCGTAGCGGATTCCTACAATGAGCAGTTCTTC. Translation gives CASSHQPVADSYNEQFF.

Notes on this clone: Other DNA sequences in this sample translate to the same CDR3. The chain employs TRBV6-5 and TRBJ2-3; TRBD2 agrees at 12 bases. Germline lookup yields CDR1 MNHEY and CDR2 SVGAGI. This CDR3 region has 15 residues. With V trimmed by 5 bases and J by 1 base, 1 base remained unmatched. The CDR3 DNA reads as TGTGCCAGCAGTAGACTAGCGGGGGGCACAGATACGCAGTATTTT. This gives the protein CASSRLAGGTDTQYF.

This chain joins TRBV7-2 and TRBJ2-7; D is perhaps TRBD2 (6 bases). The CDR3 has 13 amino acids. CDR1 is SGHTA, CDR2 FQGNSA, per germline. Trimming took off 4 bases at V and 4 bases at J, with 11 bases between the two ends. The CDR3 loop is CASSWGLIYEQYF. The CDR3 bases are TGTGCCAGCAGCTGGGGACTCATATACGAGCAGTACTTC. The whole variable domain, filled in from reference TRBV7-2 and TRBJ2-7, reads GAGVSQSPSNKVTEKGKDVELRCDPISGHTALYWYRQSLGQGLEFLIYFQGNSAPDKSGLPSDRFSAERTGGSVSTLTIQRTQQEDSAVYLCASSWGLIYEQYFGPGTRLTVT.

The count of this clone is one. The rearrangement links TRBV14 to TRBJ2-7; no definite D call. Trimming left V 5 bases short and J 5 bases short, with 13 bases between. CDR1 and CDR2 (germline): SGHDN, FVKESK. The CDR3 has 13 amino acids. The CDR3 sequence is CASSIGRVDEQYF. Here the CDR3 DNA reads TGTGCCAGCAGCATAGGAAGGGTCGACGAGCAGTACTTC.

The rearrangement links TRBV11-2 to TRBJ1-1; no definite D call. The CDR3 loop spans 14 amino acids. The ends were cut back, 6 bases at V and 7 bases at J, with 18 bases in the middle. The V gene's germline CDR1 is SGHAT and CDR2 FQNNGV. DNA for the CDR3: TGTGCCAGCAGGCCGGAGGACGTCGGTGTTGAAGCTTTCTTT. Protein: CASRPEDVGVEAFF.

This clone was detected only once. The chain couples TRBV2 to TRBJ2-7, with D perhaps TRBD1 (8 bases). Germline-derived CDR1 and CDR2 are SNHLY and FYNNEI. Deletions cut 3 bases from V and 1 base from J, with 16 bases between. The CDR3 runs to 16 residues. The CDR3 reads CASSDATGGGSYEQYF. Here the CDR3 DNA reads TGTGCCAGCAGTGATGCCACAGGGGGGGGATCCTACGAGCAGTACTTC. The full variable domain, in which reference TRBV2 and TRBJ2-7 provide the parts outside the CDR3, is EPEVTQTPSHQVTQMGQEVILRCVPISNHLYFYWYRQILGQKVEFLVSFYNNEISEKSEIFDDQFSVERPDGSNFTLKIRSTKLEDSAMYFCASSDATGGGSYEQYFGPGTRLTVT.

This chain connects TRBV11-2 to TRBJ2-2; D gene uncertain. CDR1 SGHAT and CDR2 FQNNGV come from the germline V gene. The V gene lost 5 bases and the J gene lost 10 bases, with 5 bases spanning the gap. The CDR3 extends over 10 amino acids. CDR3 sequence (DNA): TGTGCCAGCAGCCCCGCGGAGCTGTTTTTT. This sequence encodes CASSPAELFF.

The rearrangement uses TRBV27 and TRBJ1-6; tentatively, D is TRBD1 (5 bases). V was trimmed by 5 bases and J by 7 bases, leaving 15 bases between them. This CDR3 contains 15 residues. Germline V gene lookup returns CDR1 MNHEY and CDR2 SMNVEV (reference sequence). The CDR3 coding sequence is TGTGCCAGCAGTACCGGGACGGAGGTGAATTCACCCCTCCACTTT. This sequence encodes CASSTGTEVNSPLHF.